The 23 T cell receptor beta chains below were found in one sample sequenced in a study of T cell clonotyping in hematopoietic cell transplantation. The sample's time point: recipient sample about 28 days before transplant, after cytoreduction. Using immunoSEQ multiplex PCR, the repertoire was profiled, and TCRdb retains in-frame clones only, with some absent. This sample has tens of thousands of clones, with around 80% found just once. The sequencing here drew on peripheral blood mononuclear cells, taken before stem cell transplant. These receptors were taken from a man aged 55 to 70 with myelodysplastic syndrome. Some clones in this sample may be carry-over from other donors' samples.

This clone is medium-sized. CDR3 loop: CASSSGSYNQPQHF. CDR3 sequence (DNA): TGTGCCAGCAGTTCGGGCAGCTACAATCAGCCCCAGCATTTT. The V gene is TRBV6-5, the J gene TRBJ1-5, with D uncertain. The CDR3 extends over 14 amino acids. Germline CDR1 reads MNHEY; CDR2 reads SVGAGI. Trimming left V 4 bases short and J 3 bases short, with 10 bases between.

The chain employs TRBV5-8 and TRBJ1-6; D gene ambiguous. Germline V gene sequence: CDR1 SGHTS, CDR2 YDEGEE. The CDR3 has 13 residues. V lost 1 base and J lost 11, with 10 bases in between. CDR3 DNA: TGTGCCAGCAGCTTGTCCAAGGACGCACCCCTCCACTTT. It encodes CASSLSKDAPLHF.

The chain has TRBV28 and TRBJ1-1; no clear D. The CDR3 consists of 12 residues. Germline V CDR1 and CDR2: MDHEN, SYDVKM. V shed 4 bases and J shed 6 bases, with 9 bases lying between them. In DNA form, the CDR3 reads TGTGCCAGCAGTTACCGGTTCCCTGAAGCTTTCTTT. Translating gives CASSYRFPEAFF.

The chain joins TRBV28 to TRBJ1-2; TRBD1 might be the D (6 bases). This CDR3 region has 15 residues. The germline CDR1 and CDR2 sequences are MDHEN and SYDVKM. V was cut by 5 bases and J by 3 bases, with 16 bases left in between. CDR3 bases: TGTGCCAGCAGTGACAGGACAGAGTACTACTATGGCTACACCTTC. It translates to CASSDRTEYYYGYTF.

The rearrangement joins TRBV2 to TRBJ1-5; possible D gene TRBD1, 6 bases. This CDR3 is 13 amino acids long. Germline loops: CDR1 SNHLY, CDR2 FYNNEI. V shed 5 bases and J shed 4 bases, with 9 bases lying between them. The CDR3 DNA reads TGTGCCAGCAGTTTCCAGGGGAATCAGCCCCAGCATTTT. Translated, it gives CASSFQGNQPQHF.

This clone showed up just once. This chain uses TRBV19 with TRBJ2-4; D unresolved. Germline assignment: CDR1 LNHDA and CDR2 SQIVND (reference sequence). Trimming shortened V by 2 bases and J by 4 bases, and 12 bases separated the two germline ends. CDR3 length: 15 residues. DNA for the CDR3: TGTGCCAGTAGTATACCAGGTGGAGCTAAAAACATTCAGTACTTC. This translates into CASSIPGGAKNIQYF.

This clone was detected only once. The V gene is TRBV11-2, the J gene TRBJ1-1; D is possibly TRBD1 (5 bases). Germline CDR1 reads SGHAT; CDR2 reads FQNNGV. V was shortened by 0 bases and J by 4 bases, with 9 bases between the two germline ends. This CDR3 region has 14 residues. CDR3 nucleotide sequence: TGTGCCAGCAGCTTAGACAGGGTTGGCACTGAAGCTTTCTTT. Amino acid sequence: CASSLDRVGTEAFF.

The rearrangement joins TRBV21-1 to TRBJ2-1; TRBD2 is the table's D call, not checked against the DNA. TRBV21-1 is tagged as a pseudogene. There are 19 residues in the CDR3. The CDR3: CASSKVPRGGNSSYNEQFF. The CDR3 region has the DNA TGTGCCAGCAGCAAAGTCCCACGCGGGGGGAATAGCTCCTACAATGAGCAGTTCTTC.

This chain links TRBV9 with TRBJ2-7, with a possible D match to TRBD1 (5 bases). Trimming cost V 0 bases and J 3 bases, with 10 bases left between them. From germline, CDR1 is SGDLS and CDR2 YYNGEE. The CDR3 spans 14 residues. The CDR3 protein is CASSVEGQGYEQYF. The CDR3 DNA reads TGTGCCAGCAGCGTAGAGGGGCAGGGCTACGAGCAGTACTTC.

This clone was seen more than once but under ten times. This chain links TRBV9 with TRBJ2-7; tentatively, D is TRBD1 (6 bases). Germline V gene lookup returns CDR1 SGDLS and CDR2 YYNGEE. This CDR3 spans 15 amino acids. V lost 0 bases to trimming and J lost 0 bases, with 10 bases between them. The CDR3: CASSVETGSSYEQYF. For the CDR3, the DNA is TGTGCCAGCAGCGTAGAGACAGGTAGCTCCTACGAGCAGTACTTC.

The chain joins TRBV5-1 to TRBJ1-4; no clear D. The germline gives CDR1 SGHRS, CDR2 YFSETQ. The CDR3 length is 15 residues. V gave up 4 bases and J gave up 0 bases, with 10 bases separating them. The CDR3 DNA reads as TGCGCCAGCAGCAAAAATGGAGCAACTAATGAAAAACTGTTTTTT. Translated: CASSKNGATNEKLFF. Based on the CDR3 plus reference TRBV5-1 and TRBJ1-4, the full variable domain is KAGVTQTPRYLIKTRGQQVTLSCSPISGHRSVSWYQQTPGQGLQFLFEYFSETQRNKGNFPGRFSGRQFSNSRSEMNVSTLELGDSALYLCASSKNGATNEKLFFGSGTQLSVL.

The chain combines TRBV2 with TRBJ2-2, with TRBD1 as a possible D gene (5 bases). CDR3 length: 15 residues. Germline V gives CDR1 SNHLY, CDR2 FYNNEI. V was cut by 6 bases and J by 4 bases, with 15 bases left in between. CDR3 nucleotides: TGTGCCAGCAGAGATCTGACAGTTACCACCGGGGAGCTGTTTTTT. This translates into CASRDLTVTTGELFF.

The V gene is TRBV11-3, the J gene TRBJ2-3; TRBD2 matches 7 bases. Germline CDR1 reads SGHNT; CDR2 reads YENEEA. The ends lost 3 bases at V and 0 bases at J; junction bases unmatched: 9. This CDR3 is 17 amino acids long. The CDR3 here is CASSFPGRSWSTDTQYF. Written as DNA, the CDR3 is TGTGCCAGCAGCTTCCCCGGGAGGAGCTGGAGCACAGATACGCAGTATTTT. Looking up the rest from reference TRBV11-3 and TRBJ2-3 gives the full variable domain: EAGVVQSPRYKIIEKKQPVAFWCNPISGHNTLYWYLQNLGQGPELLIRYENEEAVDDSQLPKDRFSAERLKGVDSTLKIQPAELGDSAVYLCASSFPGRSWSTDTQYFGPGTRLTVL.

J is TRBJ1-1 and V is TRBV7-9; D not resolved. The CDR3 has 13 amino acids. Germline assignment: CDR1 SEHNR and CDR2 FQNEAQ (reference sequence). V lost 7 bases and J 0 bases, leaving 9 bases between the germline ends. The CDR3 reads CASNRALNTEAFF. The DNA for the CDR3 is TGTGCCAGCAACCGGGCCCTGAACACTGAAGCTTTCTTT.

This sequence joins TRBV12-5 and TRBJ2-5, with D hard to call. Germline CDR1 LGHNT, CDR2 FRNRAP. This CDR3 region has 12 residues. V gave up 3 bases and J gave up 9 bases, with 11 bases separating them. CDR3 in DNA: TGTGCTAGTGGTTTCAGATTTTTTCCCCAGTACTTC. This sequence encodes CASGFRFFPQYF.

The genes are TRBV15 and TRBJ1-4; 7 bases match TRBD1. Germline V CDR1 and CDR2: LNHNV, YYDKDF (reference sequence). The trim removed 1 base at V and 8 bases at J, leaving 7 bases unmatched. CDR3 length: 15 residues. The CDR3 DNA reads TGTGCCACCAGCAGAGCCTTTGGGACAGCAGAAAAACTGTTTTTT. Amino acid sequence: CATSRAFGTAEKLFF.

In this sample, this clone turned up once. This chain uses TRBV5-6 with TRBJ2-7; 9 nucleotides align to TRBD2. The V gene end was trimmed by 4 bases and the J gene end by 2 bases; junction bases not matched to a gene: 13. The CDR3 has 17 amino acids. CDR1 SGHDT and CDR2 YYEEEE come from the germline V gene. The CDR3 here is CASSRSGHSGGTYEQYF. The CDR3 nucleotides read TGTGCCAGCAGCCGTTCGGGGCACAGCGGGGGGACCTACGAGCAGTACTTC. The full variable domain, in which reference TRBV5-6 and TRBJ2-7 provide the parts outside the CDR3, is DAGVTQSPTHLIKTRGQQVTLRCSPKSGHDTVSWYQQALGQGPQFIFQYYEEEERQRGNFPDRFSGHQFPNYSSELNVNALLLGDSALYLCASSRSGHSGGTYEQYFGPGTRLTVT.

The gene calls are TRBV11-3 and TRBJ2-7; D perhaps matches TRBD1 (6 bases). Germline lookup yields CDR1 SGHNT and CDR2 YENEEA. This CDR3 comprises 16 residues. Trimming pared 5 bases from V and 2 bases from J, leaving 19 bases between. CDR3 DNA sequence: TGTGCCAGCAGCCCTCCGTGGCCACAGGGTCCCTACGAGCAGTACTTC. Translation: CASSPPWPQGPYEQYF. Based on the CDR3 plus reference TRBV11-3 and TRBJ2-7, the full variable domain is EAGVVQSPRYKIIEKKQPVAFWCNPISGHNTLYWYLQNLGQGPELLIRYENEEAVDDSQLPKDRFSAERLKGVDSTLKIQPAELGDSAVYLCASSPPWPQGPYEQYFGPGTRLTVT.

The rearrangement joins TRBV7-8 to TRBJ1-2; D is unclear. The germline gives CDR1 SGHVS, CDR2 FQNEAQ. The CDR3 sequence is 15 residues long. Trimming removed 5 bases from V and 5 bases from J, with 18 bases in between. The CDR3 DNA sequence: TGTGCCAGCAGCCCAGATGGGGTCTTATGGTATGGCTACACCTTC. It codes for CASSPDGVLWYGYTF.

This rearrangement joins TRBV9 to TRBJ2-5, with D possibly matching TRBD2 (6 bases). Germline V gene data show CDR1 as SGDLS and CDR2 as YYNGEE. With 4 bases removed from V and 4 bases from J, the gap between germline ends came to 14 bases. This CDR3 is built from 14 residues. CDR3 residues: CASSLTSIPETQYF. DNA for the CDR3: TGTGCCAGCAGCCTAACTAGCATCCCAGAGACCCAGTACTTC.

This sequence joins TRBV7-2 and TRBJ1-3; TRBD1 matches at 9 bases. The V and J ends lost 5 bases and 2 bases, in that order; junction bases with no gene match: 7. The CDR3 is 16 amino acids. Germline CDR1 and CDR2: SGHTA and FQGNSA. The CDR3 DNA follows: TGTGCCAGCAGCCGAGAGGGGGACAGGGCTGGAAACACCATATATTTT. Translating gives CASSREGDRAGNTIYF.

The V gene is TRBV2, the J gene TRBJ2-2, with D possibly being TRBD2 (5 bases). Trimming cost V 6 bases and J 6 bases, with 11 bases left between them. Germline CDR1 is SNHLY and CDR2 is FYNNEI. The CDR3 extends over 13 amino acids. The CDR3 loop reads CASRPGESGELFF. As DNA, the CDR3 is TGTGCCAGCAGACCTGGGGAGTCCGGGGAGCTGTTTTTT.

The chain is built from TRBV14 and TRBJ2-7; no reliable D call. CDR3 length equals 16 residues. Trimming cost V 0 bases and J 0 bases, with 12 bases left between them. The germline V gene has CDR1 SGHDN and CDR2 FVKESK. The CDR3 is CASSQDWAGSSYEQYF. The CDR3, as DNA: TGTGCCAGCAGCCAAGATTGGGCTGGCAGCTCCTACGAGCAGTACTTC.